This TCR beta chain was retrieved from a study of blood T cell repertoires in COVID-19. Those enrolled, adults aged about 18 to 89 years, came from around 24 US areas. TCRdb's copy holds only in-frame clones and misses some; the assay was immunoSEQ multiplex PCR. The data hold over 250,000 clones, with about 86% observed a single time. The V segment lost 4 bases and the J segment 9 bases; nucleotides outside the gene matches: 7. The CDR3 length is 15 residues. Germline V gives CDR1 LGHDT, CDR2 YNNKEL (reference sequence). This sequence joins TRBV3-1 (or the pseudogene TRBV3-2) and TRBJ1-6, with 9 bases matching TRBD1. The sequencing input was PBMCs or T cells enriched from blood (not recorded which). The clonotype originates from a man aged 25 to 40 with acute COVID-19. CDR3 loop: CASSPSGQGFSPLHF. The CDR3 DNA sequence: TGTGCCAGCAGCCCCTCGGGACAGGGATTTTCACCCCTCCACTTT.